This T cell receptor beta chain was recovered during a study of Graves' ophthalmopathy and Graves' hyperthyroidism. The germline V and J ends were trimmed by 5 bases and 3 bases, with 16 bases remaining between them. From germline, CDR1 is MDHEN and CDR2 SYDVKM. This CDR3 has 15 residues. RNA transcripts were the source from which TCR beta CDR3 regions were amplified. HTBI-primed RT-PCR formed the first round, and a multiplex PCR formed the second. TCRdb processed the multiplex PCR reads anew with MiXCR; each CDR3 protein has one entry. The sample lists 300,000 to 450,000 distinct CDR3 sequences; about a sixth were seen once. In its sample, this clonotype was seen many times. Its antigen is currently unknown. Study-wide results and limits: The model predicted ophthalmopathy progression with around 69% sensitivity and 72% to 85% specificity.

Hyperthyroidism cases were recent diagnoses of under 2 months' duration in people aged 18 to 65. The specimen was peripheral blood. This sequence originates from an adult woman with stable Graves' hyperthyroidism. The chain couples TRBV28 to TRBJ1-1; TRBD1 is a possible D gene (6 bases). DNA of the CDR3: TGTGCCAGCAGTGTCACAGGGATGGGGGACACTGAAGCTTTCTTT. As protein: CASSVTGMGDTEAFF. Full variable domain (remainder filled in from reference TRBV28 and TRBJ1-1): DVKVTQSSRYLVKRTGEKVFLECVQDMDHENMFWYRQDPGLGLRLIYFSYDVKMKEKGDIPEGYSVSREKKERFSLILESASTNQTSMYLCASSVTGMGDTEAFFGQGTRLTVV.